Listed below are T cell receptor beta chains from one sample, sequenced in a study of regulatory T cells in long-lasting Graves disease. In TCRdb, the multiplex PCR reads were re-called with MiXCR into one record per CDR3 protein. The table has about 660,000 distinct CDR3 sequences, about 30% seen once. The sample consisted of peripheral blood mononuclear cells (PBMCs), taken when the disease was refractory, from a patient treated with antithyroid drugs. The receptors come from a female donor with Graves disease. CDR3s include the opening cysteine and the closing phenylalanine or tryptophan. A D gene is named only where the DNA matches it firmly. Rows may omit the clone size; those that give it use once, few, many or a size class.

j_gene: TRBJ2-5; abundance: -; v_gene: TRBV27; d_gene: -; CDR3aa: CASSLSPEETQYF; CDR3nt: TGTGCCAGCAGTTTAAGTCCGGAAGAGACCCAGTACTTC
j_gene: TRBJ2-2; abundance: few; v_gene: TRBV6-1; d_gene: -; CDR3aa: CASSRGFGELFF; CDR3nt: TGTGCCAGCAGCAGGGGATTCGGGGAGCTGTTTTTT
j_gene: TRBJ2-3; abundance: -; v_gene: TRBV5-1; d_gene: TRBD2; CDR3aa: CASSPLRGRAGTDTQYF; CDR3nt: TGCGCCAGCAGCCCCTTGCGCGGGAGGGCCGGCACAGATACGCAGTATTTT
j_gene: TRBJ2-4; abundance: few; v_gene: TRBV27; d_gene: -; CDR3aa: CASSLTVRVGIQYF; CDR3nt: TGTGCCAGCAGTCTAACCGTCAGGGTTGGCATTCAGTACTTC
j_gene: TRBJ1-5; abundance: many; v_gene: TRBV10-3; d_gene: TRBD1; CDR3aa: CAISEGQGNQPQHF; CDR3nt: TGTGCCATCAGTGAGGGACAGGGCAATCAGCCCCAGCATTTT
j_gene: TRBJ1-6; abundance: few; v_gene: TRBV6-5; d_gene: -; CDR3aa: CASSYSLWGSGFQGNSPLHF; CDR3nt: TGTGCCAGCAGTTACTCGTTGTGGGGCTCGGGGTTTCAGGGCAATTCACCCCTCCACTTT
j_gene: TRBJ2-2; abundance: -; v_gene: TRBV5-1; d_gene: -; CDR3aa: CASSLVEGGTGELFF; CDR3nt: TGCGCCAGCAGCTTGGTTGAAGGGGGCACCGGGGAGCTGTTTTTT
j_gene: TRBJ1-4; abundance: -; v_gene: TRBV6-1; d_gene: TRBD1; CDR3aa: CASSEHWDSDNEKLFF; CDR3nt: TGTGCCAGCAGTGAACACTGGGACAGCGATAATGAAAAACTGTTTTTT
j_gene: TRBJ1-1; abundance: few; v_gene: TRBV11-2; d_gene: -; CDR3aa: CASRSDWTTNTEAFF; CDR3nt: TGTGCCAGCAGGTCCGATTGGACTACGAACACTGAAGCTTTCTTT
j_gene: TRBJ1-1; abundance: many; v_gene: TRBV27; d_gene: TRBD1; CDR3aa: CASYRDRGFTEAFF; CDR3nt: TGTGCCAGCTACCGGGACAGGGGATTTACTGAAGCTTTCTTT
j_gene: TRBJ2-5; abundance: few; v_gene: TRBV29-1; d_gene: -; CDR3aa: CSVEAGLAALVGETQYF; CDR3nt: TGCAGCGTTGAAGCCGGTTTAGCGGCCCTGGTGGGAGAGACCCAGTACTTC
j_gene: TRBJ1-2; abundance: -; v_gene: TRBV4-1; d_gene: -; CDR3aa: CASSQAGFGGYTF; CDR3nt: TGCGCCAGCAGCCAAGCAGGGTTCGGTGGCTACACCTTC
j_gene: TRBJ1-1; abundance: few; v_gene: TRBV20-1; d_gene: -; CDR3aa: CSARQNVITEAFF; CDR3nt: TGCAGTGCGAGACAGAATGTGATCACTGAAGCTTTCTTT
j_gene: TRBJ1-2; abundance: once; v_gene: TRBV9; d_gene: -; CDR3aa: CASSVALGAGDGYTF; CDR3nt: TGTGCCAGCAGCGTAGCCCTGGGGGCGGGAGATGGCTACACCTTC
j_gene: TRBJ2-7; abundance: -; v_gene: TRBV5-4; d_gene: -; CDR3aa: CASSRVGAEQYF; CDR3nt: TGTGCCAGCAGCCGAGTGGGGGCCGAGCAGTACTTC
j_gene: TRBJ1-5; abundance: -; v_gene: TRBV19; d_gene: TRBD1; CDR3aa: CASSTRDRDGNQPQHF; CDR3nt: TGTGCCAGTAGTACCCGGGACAGGGATGGTAATCAGCCCCAGCATTTT
j_gene: TRBJ1-1; abundance: many; v_gene: TRBV20-1; d_gene: TRBD1; CDR3aa: CSARQGDTEAFF; CDR3nt: TGCAGTGCTAGACAGGGGGACACTGAAGCTTTCTTT
j_gene: TRBJ2-7; abundance: few; v_gene: TRBV29-1; d_gene: -; CDR3aa: CSVNPVAANCHEQYF; CDR3nt: TGCAGCGTTAACCCTGTTGCAGCCAACTGTCACGAGCAGTACTTC
j_gene: TRBJ1-2; abundance: few; v_gene: TRBV6-5; d_gene: TRBD1; CDR3aa: CASSYPGQGDNYGYTF; CDR3nt: TGTGCCAGCAGTTACCCAGGGCAGGGGGACAACTATGGCTACACCTTC
j_gene: TRBJ1-2; abundance: few; v_gene: TRBV6-1; d_gene: -; CDR3aa: CASSENPDGHAGFGYTF; CDR3nt: TGTGCCAGCAGTGAAAACCCCGATGGACATGCTGGCTTTGGCTACACCTTC
j_gene: TRBJ1-4; abundance: many; v_gene: TRBV20-1; d_gene: -; CDR3aa: CSLARGEKLFF; CDR3nt: TGCAGTCTCGCGAGGGGTGAAAAACTGTTTTTT
j_gene: TRBJ1-4; abundance: -; v_gene: TRBV15; d_gene: -; CDR3aa: CATSREAGVPNEKLFF; CDR3nt: TGTGCCACCAGCAGAGAGGCGGGGGTGCCGAATGAAAAACTGTTTTTT
j_gene: TRBJ1-2; abundance: few; v_gene: TRBV18; d_gene: TRBD1; CDR3aa: CASSPPQGTDYGYTF; CDR3nt: TGTGCCAGCTCACCACCACAGGGGACCGACTATGGCTACACCTTC
j_gene: TRBJ2-7; abundance: few; v_gene: TRBV28; d_gene: -; CDR3aa: CASSGADGISYEQYF; CDR3nt: TGTGCCAGCAGTGGGGCGGACGGTATCTCCTACGAGCAGTACTTC
j_gene: TRBJ1-5; abundance: -; v_gene: TRBV19; d_gene: -; CDR3aa: CASTPGRGNQPQHF; CDR3nt: TGTGCCAGTACCCCTGGGCGGGGAAATCAGCCCCAGCATTTT
j_gene: TRBJ2-1; abundance: -; v_gene: TRBV20-1; d_gene: -; CDR3aa: CSARASGPTDYNEQFF; CDR3nt: TGCAGTGCTAGGGCCTCGGGACCGACCGACTACAATGAGCAGTTCTTC
j_gene: TRBJ2-7; abundance: few; v_gene: TRBV20-1; d_gene: -; CDR3aa: CSAADNHEQYF; CDR3nt: TGCAGTGCCGCCGACAACCACGAGCAGTACTTC
j_gene: TRBJ1-2; abundance: -; v_gene: TRBV9; d_gene: -; CDR3aa: CASSSETSNYGYTF; CDR3nt: TGTGCCAGCAGCTCCGAGACTTCTAACTATGGCTACACCTTC
j_gene: TRBJ2-7; abundance: few; v_gene: TRBV7-3; d_gene: -; CDR3aa: CASSLGASDEQYF; CDR3nt: TGTGCCAGCAGCTTAGGGGCTTCCGACGAGCAGTACTTC
j_gene: TRBJ2-2; abundance: few; v_gene: TRBV2; d_gene: -; CDR3aa: CASSDMGGAGNTGELFF; CDR3nt: TGTGCCAGCAGTGATATGGGGGGCGCCGGGAACACCGGGGAGCTGTTTTTT
j_gene: TRBJ2-2; abundance: -; v_gene: TRBV5-6; d_gene: -; CDR3aa: CASSYGVDTEELFF; CDR3nt: TGTGCCAGCAGCTATGGGGTAGACACCGAGGAGCTGTTTTTT
j_gene: TRBJ1-1; abundance: -; v_gene: TRBV11-2; d_gene: -; CDR3aa: CASTTYRGELNTEAFF; CDR3nt: TGTGCCAGCACCACGTACCGGGGTGAGTTGAACACTGAAGCTTTCTTT
j_gene: TRBJ2-7; abundance: many; v_gene: TRBV9; d_gene: -; CDR3aa: CASSVAGASYEQYF; CDR3nt: TGTGCCAGCAGCGTAGCCGGGGCATCCTACGAGCAGTACTTC
j_gene: TRBJ1-1; abundance: many; v_gene: TRBV7-3; d_gene: -; CDR3aa: CASSLNLGTEAFF; CDR3nt: TGTGCCAGCAGTTTAAACCTAGGGACTGAAGCTTTCTTT
j_gene: TRBJ2-7; abundance: many; v_gene: TRBV2; d_gene: TRBD1; CDR3aa: CASSDPGGDEQYF; CDR3nt: TGTGCCAGCAGTGATCCAGGGGGCGACGAGCAGTACTTC
j_gene: TRBJ2-5; abundance: few; v_gene: TRBV10-1; d_gene: -; CDR3aa: CATRASAQETQYF; CDR3nt: TGCGCCACCCGGGCATCGGCCCAAGAGACCCAGTACTTC
j_gene: TRBJ1-5; abundance: few; v_gene: TRBV6-1; d_gene: -; CDR3aa: CASSAYRVGGNQPQHF; CDR3nt: TGTGCCAGCAGTGCCTACAGGGTTGGGGGTAATCAGCCCCAGCATTTT
j_gene: TRBJ1-2; abundance: many; v_gene: TRBV28; d_gene: -; CDR3aa: CASSFVGRGYTF; CDR3nt: TGTGCCAGCAGTTTTGTAGGGCGAGGCTACACCTTC
j_gene: TRBJ2-5; abundance: few; v_gene: TRBV6-1; d_gene: TRBD2; CDR3aa: CASILGLAGLLETQYF; CDR3nt: TGTGCCAGCATCCTTGGACTAGCGGGACTTTTAGAGACCCAGTACTTC
j_gene: TRBJ1-1; abundance: few; v_gene: TRBV3-1; d_gene: -; CDR3aa: CASSPQIVNTEAFF; CDR3nt: TGTGCCAGCAGCCCGCAGATTGTGAACACTGAAGCTTTCTTT
j_gene: TRBJ1-2; abundance: -; v_gene: TRBV7-8; d_gene: -; CDR3aa: CASSLTFRDIYGYTF; CDR3nt: TGTGCCAGCAGCTTAACTTTTCGGGACATCTATGGCTACACCTTC
j_gene: TRBJ2-5; abundance: few; v_gene: TRBV20-1; d_gene: TRBD2; CDR3aa: CSAKSGLANQETQYF; CDR3nt: TGCAGTGCCAAGTCCGGACTAGCCAACCAAGAGACCCAGTACTTC
j_gene: TRBJ2-7; abundance: few; v_gene: TRBV5-5; d_gene: TRBD2; CDR3aa: CASSWTSGSIYEQYF; CDR3nt: TGTGCCAGCAGCTGGACTAGCGGGAGTATCTACGAGCAGTACTTC
j_gene: TRBJ1-5; abundance: -; v_gene: TRBV15; d_gene: -; CDR3aa: CATSPGRMGQPQHF; CDR3nt: TGTGCCACCTCCCCCGGAAGGATGGGTCAGCCCCAGCATTTT
j_gene: TRBJ2-5; abundance: -; v_gene: TRBV2; d_gene: TRBD1; CDR3aa: CASSWTGRQETQHF; CDR3nt: TGTGCCAGCAGTTGGACAGGGCGCCAAGAGACCCAGCACTTC
j_gene: TRBJ2-5; abundance: few; v_gene: TRBV12-3/TRBV12-4; d_gene: TRBD2; CDR3aa: CASSLTSGDGQETQYF; CDR3nt: TGTGCCAGCAGTTTAACTAGCGGGGACGGGCAAGAGACCCAGTACTTC
j_gene: TRBJ1-6; abundance: -; v_gene: TRBV19; d_gene: -; CDR3aa: CASSTAGPSAPLHF; CDR3nt: TGTGCCAGTAGTACCGCCGGGCCATCCGCCCCCCTCCACTTT
j_gene: TRBJ1-1; abundance: -; v_gene: TRBV6-1; d_gene: -; CDR3aa: CASSYPSGEGRTATEAFF; CDR3nt: TGTGCCAGCAGTTACCCGTCAGGGGAGGGCCGGACCGCCACTGAAGCTTTCTTT